This entry concerns a single T cell receptor (beta chain). No antigen is known for it. Germline V gene data show CDR1 as KGHSH and CDR2 as LQKENI. CDR3 length equals 17 residues. Unmatched junction bases numbered 5, after V lost 1 base and J lost 2 bases. The 5'RACE template-switching step produced TCR cDNA and added a universal primer site and UMIs. TCRdb re-derived calls from the 5' RACE reads in MiXCR, one entry per CDR3 protein. Among about 160,000 distinct CDR3 sequences listed, approximately 6.8% were seen once. The data were taken from a study of T cells after yellow fever vaccination. Study outcomes and limitations: Most primary-vaccination clones reappeared after the booster (more than 95% CD4, 85% to 90% CD8). Within FACS-sorted repertoires, abundant clonotypes contaminating from the bulk population could be present.

The sequence came from a man aged 18 to 29 who received the YFV17D yellow fever vaccine. The rearrangement joins TRBV18 to TRBJ2-3, with 11 bases fitting TRBD2. The material sequenced was CD4+ T cells sorted from PBMCs, taken roughly 5 days after the first yellow fever vaccination. The CDR3, as DNA: TGTGCCAGCTCACCACTCCTAGCGGGGGGCCCCACAGATACGCAGTATTTT. Its translation is CASSPLLAGGPTDTQYF.